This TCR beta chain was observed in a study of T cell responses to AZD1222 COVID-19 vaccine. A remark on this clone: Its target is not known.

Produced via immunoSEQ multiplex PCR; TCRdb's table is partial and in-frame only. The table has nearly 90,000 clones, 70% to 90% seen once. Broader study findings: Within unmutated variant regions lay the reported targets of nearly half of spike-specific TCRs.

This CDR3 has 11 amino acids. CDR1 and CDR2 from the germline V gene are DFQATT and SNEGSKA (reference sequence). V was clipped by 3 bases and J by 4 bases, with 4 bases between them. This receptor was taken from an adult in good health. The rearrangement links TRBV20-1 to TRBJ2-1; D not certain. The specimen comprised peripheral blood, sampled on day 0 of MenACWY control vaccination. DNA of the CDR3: TGCAGTGCTAGCCCGTACAATGAGCAGTTCTTC. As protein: CSASPYNEQFF.